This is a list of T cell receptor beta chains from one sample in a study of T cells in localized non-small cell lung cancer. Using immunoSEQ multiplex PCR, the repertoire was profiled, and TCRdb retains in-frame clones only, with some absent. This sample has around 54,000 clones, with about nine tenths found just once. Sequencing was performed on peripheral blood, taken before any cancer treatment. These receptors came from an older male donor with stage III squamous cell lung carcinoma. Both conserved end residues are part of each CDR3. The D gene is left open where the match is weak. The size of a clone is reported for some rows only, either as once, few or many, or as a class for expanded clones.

CDR3 DNA: TGTGCCAGCAGCTTGTCCGGAGGTACCTACGAGCAGTACTTC
CDR3 protein: CASSLSGGTYEQYF
D gene: .
J gene: TRBJ2-7
clone size: .
CDR3 length: 14
V gene: TRBV5-8

CDR3 DNA: TGTGCCAGCAGCTTCCTACAGTACGAGCAGTACTTC
CDR3 protein: CASSFLQYEQYF
D gene: .
J gene: TRBJ2-7
clone size: .
CDR3 length: 12
V gene: TRBV7-9

CDR3 DNA: TGTGCCAGCAGCGTAGTGGGGACAGGGGGCGCCGGAACTGAAGCTTTCTTT
CDR3 protein: CASSVVGTGGAGTEAFF
D gene: TRBD1
J gene: TRBJ1-1
clone size: .
CDR3 length: 17
V gene: TRBV9

CDR3 DNA: TGTGCCAGCAGTTTGCGTGCAGGGATTGAAGCTTTCTTT
CDR3 protein: CASSLRAGIEAFF
D gene: .
J gene: TRBJ1-1
clone size: .
CDR3 length: 13
V gene: TRBV28

CDR3 DNA: TGTGCCAGCAGTGATGACAGGGGGTTGACTTTCTTT
CDR3 protein: CASSDDRGLTFF
D gene: TRBD1
J gene: TRBJ1-1
clone size: .
CDR3 length: 12
V gene: TRBV2

CDR3 DNA: TGTGCCAGCAGCGCGGAGGATACGCAGTATTTT
CDR3 protein: CASSAEDTQYF
D gene: .
J gene: TRBJ2-3
clone size: .
CDR3 length: 11
V gene: TRBV9

CDR3 DNA: TGTGCCAGCAGCGTAGACCCTCACTCGAGACAAGAGACCCAGTACTTC
CDR3 protein: CASSVDPHSRQETQYF
D gene: .
J gene: TRBJ2-5
clone size: .
CDR3 length: 16
V gene: TRBV9

CDR3 DNA: TGTGCCAGCTCACTATACCGCGCCGGAAACACCATATATTTT
CDR3 protein: CASSLYRAGNTIYF
D gene: .
J gene: TRBJ1-3
clone size: .
CDR3 length: 14
V gene: TRBV18

CDR3 DNA: TGCAGCCTCTCGGGACAGGGGAGTAAAGGAGATACGCAGTATTTT
CDR3 protein: CSLSGQGSKGDTQYF
D gene: TRBD1
J gene: TRBJ2-3
clone size: .
CDR3 length: 15
V gene: TRBV29-1

CDR3 DNA: TGTGCCAGCAGACAGGGGCCTAACACCGGGGAGCTGTTTTTT
CDR3 protein: CASRQGPNTGELFF
D gene: TRBD1
J gene: TRBJ2-2
clone size: .
CDR3 length: 14
V gene: TRBV27

CDR3 DNA: TGCGCCAGCAGCCCCCCGGAAGCGGGGGCCACTGAAGCTTTCTTT
CDR3 protein: CASSPPEAGATEAFF
D gene: .
J gene: TRBJ1-1
clone size: .
CDR3 length: 15
V gene: TRBV4-3

CDR3 DNA: TGTGCCAGCAGTTCAGGGGGCGGCGAGACCCAGTACTTC
CDR3 protein: CASSSGGGETQYF
D gene: TRBD1
J gene: TRBJ2-5
clone size: .
CDR3 length: 13
V gene: TRBV28

CDR3 DNA: TGCGCCAGCAGCTTGGCGTTTTCGGGACTAGCTCCCCAAGAGACCCAGTACTTC
CDR3 protein: CASSLAFSGLAPQETQYF
D gene: TRBD2
J gene: TRBJ2-5
clone size: .
CDR3 length: 18
V gene: TRBV5-1

CDR3 DNA: TGTGCCAGCAGCCCCGGGGAGGGGGCGCTTAATGGCTACACCTTC
CDR3 protein: CASSPGEGALNGYTF
D gene: TRBD1
J gene: TRBJ1-2
clone size: .
CDR3 length: 15
V gene: TRBV5-4

CDR3 DNA: TGTGCCAGCAGCTTATCCGGCCTGAGCTCCTATAATTCACCCCTCCACTTT
CDR3 protein: CASSLSGLSSYNSPLHF
D gene: .
J gene: TRBJ1-6
clone size: .
CDR3 length: 17
V gene: TRBV7-9

CDR3 DNA: TGTGCCAGTAGTATATGGAGGGGCCAGCCCCAGCATTTT
CDR3 protein: CASSIWRGQPQHF
D gene: .
J gene: TRBJ1-5
clone size: .
CDR3 length: 13
V gene: TRBV19

CDR3 DNA: TGTGCCAGCAGCTCCGGGACTAGCGGGGCCTACAATGAGCAGTTCTTC
CDR3 protein: CASSSGTSGAYNEQFF
D gene: TRBD2
J gene: TRBJ2-1
clone size: .
CDR3 length: 16
V gene: TRBV7-7

CDR3 DNA: TGTGCCAGCAGCTTGGAAGGTACCCGGACCGAAGCTTTCTTT
CDR3 protein: CASSLEGTRTEAFF
D gene: .
J gene: TRBJ1-1
clone size: .
CDR3 length: 14
V gene: TRBV7-9

CDR3 DNA: TGTGCCAGCAGTGCCGACCGAAACTATGGCTACACCTTC
CDR3 protein: CASSADRNYGYTF
D gene: .
J gene: TRBJ1-2
clone size: once
CDR3 length: 13
V gene: TRBV7-3

CDR3 DNA: TGTGCCAGTAGTACCCCGCAGGGCTGGCCCGGTGGCTACACCTTC
CDR3 protein: CASSTPQGWPGGYTF
D gene: .
J gene: TRBJ1-2
clone size: .
CDR3 length: 15
V gene: TRBV19

CDR3 DNA: TGTGCCACCAGGGGACAGGATCTCTCTGGGGCCAACGTCCTGACTTTC
CDR3 protein: CATRGQDLSGANVLTF
D gene: TRBD1
J gene: TRBJ2-6
clone size: .
CDR3 length: 16
V gene: TRBV18

CDR3 DNA: TGTGCCAGCAGCGACCTAGGGGGGCGGGAGCCCCAGCATTTT
CDR3 protein: CASSDLGGREPQHF
D gene: .
J gene: TRBJ1-5
clone size: once
CDR3 length: 14
V gene: TRBV5-4

CDR3 DNA: TGCGCCAGCAGCCAAGAAAACACGCGGGCGGCCTACGAGCAGTACTTC
CDR3 protein: CASSQENTRAAYEQYF
D gene: .
J gene: TRBJ2-7
clone size: .
CDR3 length: 16
V gene: TRBV4-1

CDR3 DNA: TGTGCCAGCAGCCCCTTAGAGCAGACAGGGGGCGATGGCTACACCTTC
CDR3 protein: CASSPLEQTGGDGYTF
D gene: TRBD1
J gene: TRBJ1-2
clone size: .
CDR3 length: 16
V gene: TRBV4-2

CDR3 DNA: TGTGCCAGCTCACCACCATCTCTCAACCCCGGCATTCAGTACTTC
CDR3 protein: CASSPPSLNPGIQYF
D gene: .
J gene: TRBJ2-4
clone size: .
CDR3 length: 15
V gene: TRBV18

CDR3 DNA: TGTGCCAGCTCACCACTTGTTTTCTACAGGGGTGGGGAAAGAAGGGGTGATGGGGGCTACACCTTC
CDR3 protein: CASSPLVFYRGGERRGDGGYTF
D gene: TRBD1
J gene: TRBJ1-2
clone size: .
CDR3 length: 22
V gene: TRBV18

CDR3 DNA: TGTGCCAGCAGTTTATCGATCCGGGGGGCGGGGGACGAGCAGTTCTTC
CDR3 protein: CASSLSIRGAGDEQFF
D gene: .
J gene: TRBJ2-1
clone size: .
CDR3 length: 16
V gene: TRBV27

CDR3 DNA: TGCGCCAGCAGCTTTACCCGGGAAGGGAACACTGAAGCTTTCTTT
CDR3 protein: CASSFTREGNTEAFF
D gene: .
J gene: TRBJ1-1
clone size: .
CDR3 length: 15
V gene: TRBV5-1

CDR3 DNA: TGTGCCAGCAGGCCTAGCGGGAGTGTAGATACGCAGTATTTT
CDR3 protein: CASRPSGSVDTQYF
D gene: TRBD2
J gene: TRBJ2-3
clone size: once
CDR3 length: 14
V gene: TRBV6-1

CDR3 DNA: TGTGCCAGTAGTATAGGACTAGCGGGGGGGACTAGCACAGATACGCAGTATTTT
CDR3 protein: CASSIGLAGGTSTDTQYF
D gene: TRBD2
J gene: TRBJ2-3
clone size: .
CDR3 length: 18
V gene: TRBV19

CDR3 DNA: TGTGCCAGCAGCAAACAGACAGGGGGCGCTTCCTACAATGAGCAGTTCTTC
CDR3 protein: CASSKQTGGASYNEQFF
D gene: TRBD1
J gene: TRBJ2-1
clone size: once
CDR3 length: 17
V gene: TRBV13

CDR3 DNA: TGCGCCAGCAGCTTTTCGGCAGGGTTGTCGTACGAGCAGTACTTC
CDR3 protein: CASSFSAGLSYEQYF
D gene: .
J gene: TRBJ2-7
clone size: .
CDR3 length: 15
V gene: TRBV5-1

CDR3 DNA: TGTGCCAGCAGTTTAGGACAGGGGAAGCGGGAGACCCAGTACTTC
CDR3 protein: CASSLGQGKRETQYF
D gene: TRBD1
J gene: TRBJ2-5
clone size: .
CDR3 length: 15
V gene: TRBV27

CDR3 DNA: TGTGCCAGCAGCTTAGGGCCGGGAGATACGCAGTATTTT
CDR3 protein: CASSLGPGDTQYF
D gene: .
J gene: TRBJ2-3
clone size: once
CDR3 length: 13
V gene: TRBV11-1

CDR3 DNA: TGTGCCAGCAGTCACCCGGGAGGGGAGCAGTACTTC
CDR3 protein: CASSHPGGEQYF
D gene: TRBD2
J gene: TRBJ2-7
clone size: .
CDR3 length: 12
V gene: TRBV7-9

CDR3 DNA: TGTGCCACCAGCAGAGGCCGGGACTTAAATGAGCAGTTCTTC
CDR3 protein: CATSRGRDLNEQFF
D gene: .
J gene: TRBJ2-1
clone size: .
CDR3 length: 14
V gene: TRBV15

CDR3 DNA: TGTGCCAGCAGCTTAGAAAGCGGACGAAGCACAGATACGCAGTATTTT
CDR3 protein: CASSLESGRSTDTQYF
D gene: .
J gene: TRBJ2-3
clone size: .
CDR3 length: 16
V gene: TRBV11-2

CDR3 DNA: TGTGCCAGCAGCGACCCCCAGGGGATAGCTGGAAACACCATATATTTT
CDR3 protein: CASSDPQGIAGNTIYF
D gene: .
J gene: TRBJ1-3
clone size: .
CDR3 length: 16
V gene: TRBV6-6

CDR3 DNA: TGTGCCAGCAGTTACGGACTGACAGGGGGGGCAGAGACCCAGTACTTC
CDR3 protein: CASSYGLTGGAETQYF
D gene: TRBD1
J gene: TRBJ2-5
clone size: .
CDR3 length: 16
V gene: TRBV6-6

CDR3 DNA: TGTGCCAGCATCGCAGGGGGGCAAGTGAGGGCCAAAAACATTCAGTACTTC
CDR3 protein: CASIAGGQVRAKNIQYF
D gene: .
J gene: TRBJ2-4
clone size: .
CDR3 length: 17
V gene: TRBV28

CDR3 DNA: TGTGCCAGCAGCTTAGGACAGGGGAGGGACGAGCAGTACTTC
CDR3 protein: CASSLGQGRDEQYF
D gene: .
J gene: TRBJ2-7
clone size: once
CDR3 length: 14
V gene: TRBV7-2

CDR3 DNA: TGTGCCAGCAGCGTAGGCTCCTACAATGAGCAGTTCTTC
CDR3 protein: CASSVGSYNEQFF
D gene: .
J gene: TRBJ2-1
clone size: few
CDR3 length: 13
V gene: TRBV9

CDR3 DNA: TGCGCCAGCAGCTTGCGGGACAGGGTTTATTCCGGGGAGCTGTTTTTT
CDR3 protein: CASSLRDRVYSGELFF
D gene: TRBD1
J gene: TRBJ2-2
clone size: .
CDR3 length: 16
V gene: TRBV5-1

CDR3 DNA: TGTGCCAGCAGCTTAACAGCTACAACGGCGAGTTACAATGAGCAGTTCTTC
CDR3 protein: CASSLTATTASYNEQFF
D gene: .
J gene: TRBJ2-1
clone size: .
CDR3 length: 17
V gene: TRBV11-1

CDR3 DNA: TGTGCTAGTGGTCCATTAGCGGGAGGGCCCGGCACCGGGGAGCTGTTTTTT
CDR3 protein: CASGPLAGGPGTGELFF
D gene: TRBD2
J gene: TRBJ2-2
clone size: .
CDR3 length: 17
V gene: TRBV12-5